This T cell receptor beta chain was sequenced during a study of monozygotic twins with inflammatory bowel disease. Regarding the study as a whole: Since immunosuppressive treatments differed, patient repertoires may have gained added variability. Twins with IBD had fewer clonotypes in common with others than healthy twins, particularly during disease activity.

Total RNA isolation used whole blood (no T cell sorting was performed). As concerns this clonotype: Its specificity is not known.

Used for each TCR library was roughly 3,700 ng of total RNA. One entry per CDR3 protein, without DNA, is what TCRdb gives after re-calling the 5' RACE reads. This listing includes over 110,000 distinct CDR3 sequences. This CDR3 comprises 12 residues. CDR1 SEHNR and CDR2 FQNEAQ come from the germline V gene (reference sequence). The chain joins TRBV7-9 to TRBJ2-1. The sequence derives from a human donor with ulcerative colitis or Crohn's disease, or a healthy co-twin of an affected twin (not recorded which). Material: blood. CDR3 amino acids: CASSPSYNEQFF.